The present T cell receptor beta chain was sequenced within a study of blood T cells in healthy people across ages. Losses at the gene ends were 7 bases for V and 5 bases for J; bases not matched to a gene: 7. Germline CDR1 reads DFQATT; CDR2 reads SNEGSKA (reference sequence). This CDR3 is built from 13 residues. PCR was performed a second time for about 7 to 11 cycles using a sample-barcoded 5' primer and a J-beta primer mix. TCRdb re-derived calls from the 5' RACE reads in MiXCR, one entry per CDR3 protein. The sample shows roughly 1,700,000 distinct CDR3 sequences, about 30% of them seen only once.

This clonotype was sampled from a woman between 25 and 40 years old in good health. The sequenced sample consisted of blood. This chain connects TRBV20-1 to TRBJ2-3, with 9 bases matching TRBD2. The CDR3 region is CSVVAGVVDTQYF. As DNA, the CDR3 is TGCAGTGTTGTAGCGGGAGTGGTAGATACGCAGTATTTT.